This TCR beta chain derives from a study of tumor T cells in aggressive B-cell lymphoma. Sequencing was performed with immunoSEQ multiplex PCR; in TCRdb, only in-frame clones are kept and a portion is missing. The sample consists of under 10,000 clones, around 86% of them appearing once. The trim removed 5 bases at V and 1 base at J, leaving 2 bases unmatched. This CDR3 is 16 amino acids long. Looked up from germline, CDR1 is SGHAT and CDR2 is FQNNGV. The V call is TRBV11-2, the J call TRBJ2-3; TRBD2 matches 14 bases. The source is an adult with diffuse large B cell lymphoma. The sequenced sample consisted of tumor tissue. In nucleotides, the CDR3 is TGTGCCAGCAGCCTGGGACTAGCGGGAGGCACAGATACGCAGTATTTT. Encoded protein: CASSLGLAGGTDTQYF. Complete variable domain (other parts from reference TRBV11-2 and TRBJ2-3): EAGVAQSPRYKIIEKRQSVAFWCNPISGHATLYWYQQILGQGPKLLIQFQNNGVVDDSQLPKDRFSAERLKGVDSTLKIQPAKLEDSAVYLCASSLGLAGGTDTQYFGPGTRLTVL.